The 3 T cell receptor beta chains in this list originate from one sample, sequenced in a study of T cells in Graves' hyperthyroidism and ophthalmopathy. RNA transcripts provided the source from which TCR beta CDR3 regions were amplified. The HTBI primer set was used in a first-round RT-PCR of the TCR CDR3. TCRdb called the multiplex PCR reads again in MiXCR, with one record for every CDR3 protein. The table lists 600,000 or so distinct CDR3 sequences, roughly 50% of them singletons, with approximately 8.2% in the top ten. Source material: peripheral blood or thyroid tissue (not recorded which). These receptors were obtained from a woman between 18 and 29 years old with Graves' hyperthyroidism.

The chain carries TRBV15 and TRBJ1-6; D not resolved. The CDR3 length is 14 residues. Germline lookup yields CDR1 LNHNV and CDR2 YYDKDF (reference sequence). V was cut by 2 bases and J by 14 bases, with 16 bases left in between. The CDR3 DNA reads as TGTGCCACCAGCAGACTACCGGGTGGCGAGGCCCTCCACTTT. Translating gives CATSRLPGGEALHF.

This clonotype appeared many times. CDR3 in DNA: TGTGCCAGCAGCTTTTCTTATCAGCCCCAGCATTTT. This translates into CASSFSYQPQHF. V gene TRBV7-8 combines with J gene TRBJ1-5; D gene unclear. The V and J ends lost 3 bases and 5 bases respectively, with 5 bases between them. The CDR3 sequence is 12 residues long. The germline CDR1 and CDR2 sequences are SGHVS and FQNEAQ.

This clonotype has more than one count but fewer than ten. V and J are TRBV7-9 and TRBJ1-6; possibly TRBD1 for D (5 bases). This CDR3 comprises 13 residues. Germline assignment: CDR1 SEHNR and CDR2 FQNEAQ (reference sequence). Deletions cut 5 bases from V and 10 bases from J, with 12 bases between. CDR3 sequence (DNA): TGTGCCAGCAGCCCCAGGGTGGGGTCACCCCTCCACTTT. As protein: CASSPRVGSPLHF.